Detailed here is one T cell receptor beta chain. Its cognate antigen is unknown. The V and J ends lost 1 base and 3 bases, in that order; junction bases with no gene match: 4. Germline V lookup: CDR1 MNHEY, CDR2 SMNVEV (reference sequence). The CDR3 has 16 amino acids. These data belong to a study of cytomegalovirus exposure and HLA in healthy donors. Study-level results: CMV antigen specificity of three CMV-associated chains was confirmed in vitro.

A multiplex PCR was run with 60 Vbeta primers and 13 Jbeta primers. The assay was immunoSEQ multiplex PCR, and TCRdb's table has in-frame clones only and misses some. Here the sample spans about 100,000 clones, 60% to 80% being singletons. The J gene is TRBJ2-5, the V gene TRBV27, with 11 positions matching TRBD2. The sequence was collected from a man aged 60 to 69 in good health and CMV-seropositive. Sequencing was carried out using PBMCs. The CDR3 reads CASSLWGGLAEETQYF. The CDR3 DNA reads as TGTGCCAGCAGTTTATGGGGGGGACTAGCGGAAGAGACCCAGTACTTC.